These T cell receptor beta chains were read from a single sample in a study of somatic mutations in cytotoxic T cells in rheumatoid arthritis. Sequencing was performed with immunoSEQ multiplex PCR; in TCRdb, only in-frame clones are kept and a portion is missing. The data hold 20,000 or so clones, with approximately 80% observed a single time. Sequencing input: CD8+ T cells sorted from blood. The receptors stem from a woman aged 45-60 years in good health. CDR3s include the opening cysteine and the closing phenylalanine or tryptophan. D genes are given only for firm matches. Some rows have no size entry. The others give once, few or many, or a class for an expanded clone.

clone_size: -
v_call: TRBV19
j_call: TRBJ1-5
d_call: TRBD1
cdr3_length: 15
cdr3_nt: TGTGCCAGTAGTTCCGAGGGGACAGGACAACAGCCCCAGCATTTT
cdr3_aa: CASSSEGTGQQPQHF

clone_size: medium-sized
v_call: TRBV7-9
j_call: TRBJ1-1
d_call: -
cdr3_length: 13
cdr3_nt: TGTGCCAGCAGCACACAGGGTTCCTCTGAAGCTTTCTTT
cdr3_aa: CASSTQGSSEAFF

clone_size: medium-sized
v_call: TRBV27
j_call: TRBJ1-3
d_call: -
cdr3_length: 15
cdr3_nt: TGTGCCAGCAGTCTAACAGGGTCCTCTGGAAACACCATATATTTT
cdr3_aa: CASSLTGSSGNTIYF

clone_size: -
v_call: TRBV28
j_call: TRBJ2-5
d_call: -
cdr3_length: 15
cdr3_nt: TGTGCCAGCAGTTTCCCCGTCACCGAGGCGGAGACCCAGTACTTC
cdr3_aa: CASSFPVTEAETQYF

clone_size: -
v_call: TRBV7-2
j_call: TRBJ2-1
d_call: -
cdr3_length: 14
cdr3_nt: TGTGCCAGCAGCTTAGTTTTGGGGTCGGGTGAGCAGTTCTTC
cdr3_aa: CASSLVLGSGEQFF

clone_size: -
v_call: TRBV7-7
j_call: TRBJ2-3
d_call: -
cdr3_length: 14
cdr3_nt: TGTGCCAGCAGTCCTGACTTTAGGGGCGTCCTGCAGTATTTT
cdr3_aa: CASSPDFRGVLQYF

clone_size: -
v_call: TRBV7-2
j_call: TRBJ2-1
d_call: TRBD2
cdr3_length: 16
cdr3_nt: TGTGCCAGCAGCTCCAATGGACTAGCGGTCTACAATGAGCAGTTCTTC
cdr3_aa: CASSSNGLAVYNEQFF

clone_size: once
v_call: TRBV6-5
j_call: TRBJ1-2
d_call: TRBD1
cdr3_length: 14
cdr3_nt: TGTGCCAGCAGTTGGACAGGGGGCGAGGAAGGCTACACCTTC
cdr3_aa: CASSWTGGEEGYTF

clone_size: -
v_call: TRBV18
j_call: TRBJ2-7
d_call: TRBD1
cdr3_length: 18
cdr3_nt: TGTGCCAGCTCACCACGTCCCGGGACAGGGGGGGGGACCTACGAGCAGTACTTC
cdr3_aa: CASSPRPGTGGGTYEQYF

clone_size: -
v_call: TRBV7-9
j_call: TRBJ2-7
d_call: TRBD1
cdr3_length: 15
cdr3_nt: TGTGCCAGCAGCTTAGTCGACAGGGGGTTGGGCGAGCAGTACTTC
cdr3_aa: CASSLVDRGLGEQYF

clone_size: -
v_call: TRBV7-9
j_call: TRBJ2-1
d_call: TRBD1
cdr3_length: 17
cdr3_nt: TGTGCCAGCAGCTTACTAGAAGGGACAGGGTTAGTCAATGAGCAGTTCTTC
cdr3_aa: CASSLLEGTGLVNEQFF

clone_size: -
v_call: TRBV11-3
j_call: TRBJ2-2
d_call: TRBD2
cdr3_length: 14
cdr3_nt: TGTGCCAGCAAGACTAGCGGGGACACCGGGGAGCTGTTTTTT
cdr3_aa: CASKTSGDTGELFF

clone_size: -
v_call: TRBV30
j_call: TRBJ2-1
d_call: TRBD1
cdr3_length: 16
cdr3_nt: TGTGCCTGGAGTGTATCCCTGACAGGGTTAAGGAATGAGCAGTTCTTC
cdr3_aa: CAWSVSLTGLRNEQFF

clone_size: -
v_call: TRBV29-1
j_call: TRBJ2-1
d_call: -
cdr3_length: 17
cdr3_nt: TGCAGCGTTGAAGATGCCGCTTCCGGGAGCTCCTACAATGAGCAGTTCTTC
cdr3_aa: CSVEDAASGSSYNEQFF

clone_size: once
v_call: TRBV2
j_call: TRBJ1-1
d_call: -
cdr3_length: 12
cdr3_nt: TGTGCCAGCAGTGGACAGAACACTGAAGCTTTCTTT
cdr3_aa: CASSGQNTEAFF

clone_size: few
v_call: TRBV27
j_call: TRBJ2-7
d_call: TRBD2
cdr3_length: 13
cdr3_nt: TGTGCCAGCAGTGAGGCTAGCGGGTACGAGCAGTACTTC
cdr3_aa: CASSEASGYEQYF

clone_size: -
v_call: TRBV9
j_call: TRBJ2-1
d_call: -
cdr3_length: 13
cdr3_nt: TGTGCCAGCAGTACGGGGGCCTACAATGAGCAGTTCTTC
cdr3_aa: CASSTGAYNEQFF

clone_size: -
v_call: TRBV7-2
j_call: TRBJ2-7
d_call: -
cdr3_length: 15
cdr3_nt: TGTGCCAGCAGCTTAGCGGGCGGATCCTACGCGGAGCAGTACTTC
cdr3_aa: CASSLAGGSYAEQYF

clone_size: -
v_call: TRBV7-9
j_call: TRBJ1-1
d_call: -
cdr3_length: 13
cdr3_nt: TGTGCCAGCAGCTTGTGGGGGAACACTGAAGCTTTCTTT
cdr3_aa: CASSLWGNTEAFF

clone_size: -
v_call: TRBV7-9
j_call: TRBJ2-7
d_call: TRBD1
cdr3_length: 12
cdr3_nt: TGTGCCATCGCCGTTACAGGGGACGAGCAGTACTTC
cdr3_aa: CAIAVTGDEQYF

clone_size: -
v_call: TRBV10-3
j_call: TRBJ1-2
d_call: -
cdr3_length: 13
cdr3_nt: TGTGCCATCAGCCTGGGGCCGAGATATGGCTACACCTTC
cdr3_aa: CAISLGPRYGYTF

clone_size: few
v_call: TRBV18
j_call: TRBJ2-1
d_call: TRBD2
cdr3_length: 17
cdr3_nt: TGTGCCAGCTCACCGTCGGTAGCGGGAGGGGTAGATAATGAGCAGTTCTTC
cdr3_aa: CASSPSVAGGVDNEQFF

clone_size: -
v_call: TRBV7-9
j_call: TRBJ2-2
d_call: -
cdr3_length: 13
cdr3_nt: TGTGCCAGCAGCTCAGGGGGGACCGGGGAGCTGTTTTTT
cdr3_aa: CASSSGGTGELFF

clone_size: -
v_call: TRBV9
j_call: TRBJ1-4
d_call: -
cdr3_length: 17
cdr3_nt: TGTGCCAGCAGCGCTAGAGTCGGAGGGGCGCAGAATGAAAAACTGTTTTTT
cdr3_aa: CASSARVGGAQNEKLFF

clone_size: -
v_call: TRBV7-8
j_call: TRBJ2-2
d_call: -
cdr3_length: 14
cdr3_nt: TGTGCCAGCAGCTTCCGGACCCCGGGCGGGGAGCTGTTTTTT
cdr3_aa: CASSFRTPGGELFF

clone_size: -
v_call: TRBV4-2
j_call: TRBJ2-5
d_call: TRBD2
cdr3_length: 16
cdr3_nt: TGTGCCAGCAGCCAAGGGACTAGCGGCGGGCAAGAGACCCAGTACTTC
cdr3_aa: CASSQGTSGGQETQYF

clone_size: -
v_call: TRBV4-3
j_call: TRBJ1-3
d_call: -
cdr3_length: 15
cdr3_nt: TGCGCCAGCAGCCAAGACCTGGACTCTGGAAACACCATATATTTT
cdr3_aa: CASSQDLDSGNTIYF

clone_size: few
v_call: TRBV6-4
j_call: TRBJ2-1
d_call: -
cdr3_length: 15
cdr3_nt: TGTGCCAGCACCAACGAGGCGGGTTCCTACAATGAGCAGTTCTTC
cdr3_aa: CASTNEAGSYNEQFF

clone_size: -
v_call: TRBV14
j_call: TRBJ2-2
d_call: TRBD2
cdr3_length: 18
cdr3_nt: TGTGCCAGCAGCCAAGTCTTAGCGGGAGGGCCTAGGACCGGGGAGCTGTTTTTT
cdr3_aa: CASSQVLAGGPRTGELFF

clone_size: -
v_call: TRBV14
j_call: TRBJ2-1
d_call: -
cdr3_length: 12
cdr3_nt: TGTGCCAGCAGCCAAGTAGAGCCCCAAAGGTTCTTC
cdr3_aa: CASSQVEPQRFF

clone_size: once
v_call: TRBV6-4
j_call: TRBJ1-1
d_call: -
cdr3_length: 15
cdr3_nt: TGTGCCAGCAGTGACAAGCCGGGGAGGAACACTGAAGCTTTCTTT
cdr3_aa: CASSDKPGRNTEAFF

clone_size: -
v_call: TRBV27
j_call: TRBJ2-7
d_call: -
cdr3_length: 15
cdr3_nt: TGTGCCAGCAGTCTAGGCCCCCTCCCCCCGGACGAGCAGTACTTC
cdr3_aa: CASSLGPLPPDEQYF

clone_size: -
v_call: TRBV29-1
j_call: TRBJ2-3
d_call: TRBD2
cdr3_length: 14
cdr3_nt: TGCAGCGTCATAGCGGGACTTCTAACAGATACGCAGTATTTT
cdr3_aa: CSVIAGLLTDTQYF

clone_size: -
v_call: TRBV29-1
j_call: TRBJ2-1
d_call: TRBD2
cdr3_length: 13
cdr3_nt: TGCAGCGTAGGGGTCGGGGGGAGTGGTGAGCAGTTCTTC
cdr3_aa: CSVGVGGSGEQFF

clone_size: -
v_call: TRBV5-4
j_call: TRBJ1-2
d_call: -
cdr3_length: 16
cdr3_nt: TGTGCCAGCAGCTTGGATACAGGTGGGGGTGGCTATGGCTACACCTTC
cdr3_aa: CASSLDTGGGGYGYTF

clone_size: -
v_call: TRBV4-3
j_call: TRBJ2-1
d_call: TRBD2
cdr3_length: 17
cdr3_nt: TGCGCCAGCAGCCAAGATCGCACTAGCGGGGCCTACAATGAGCAGTTCTTC
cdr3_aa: CASSQDRTSGAYNEQFF

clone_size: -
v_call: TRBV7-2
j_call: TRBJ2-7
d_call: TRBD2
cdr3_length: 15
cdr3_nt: TGTGCCAGCAGCTTAGCGGCTAGCGGGGGGGTGGAGCAGTACTTC
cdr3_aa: CASSLAASGGVEQYF